These T cell receptor beta chains were read from a single sample in a study of control samples from healthy donors and cancer patients. Assay: immunoSEQ multiplex PCR; the TCRdb copy retains only in-frame clones and omits some. The sample records about 140,000 clones, about nine tenths being singletons. The sequenced sample consisted of blood. These receptors were taken from a man aged 25 to 40 in good health. Both conserved end residues are part of each CDR3. D genes are given only for firm matches. The size of a clone is reported for some rows only, either as once, few or many, or as a class for expanded clones.

j_gene: TRBJ2-1
abundance: NA
d_gene: NA
v_gene: TRBV18
CDR3nt: TGTGCCAGCTCACCATGGGGGTCGCAGGACAATGAGCAGTTCTTC
CDR3aa: CASSPWGSQDNEQFF

j_gene: TRBJ2-7
abundance: NA
d_gene: NA
v_gene: TRBV28
CDR3nt: TGTGCCAGCAGTCTTGGAGCCCGTTACGAGCAGTACTTC
CDR3aa: CASSLGARYEQYF

j_gene: TRBJ1-6
abundance: NA
d_gene: NA
v_gene: TRBV3-1/TRBV3-2
CDR3nt: TGTGCCAGCAGCCAAGTTGGCGGGGGTAATTCACCCCTCCACTTT
CDR3aa: CASSQVGGGNSPLHF

j_gene: TRBJ1-1
abundance: NA
d_gene: NA
v_gene: TRBV5-4
CDR3nt: TGTGCCAGCAGCTTGTATCCGGACAAAATGAACACTGAAGCTTTCTTT
CDR3aa: CASSLYPDKMNTEAFF

j_gene: TRBJ1-2
abundance: NA
d_gene: NA
v_gene: TRBV29-1
CDR3nt: TGCAGCGCCGTTGGGGGGATTAACTATGGCTACACCTTC
CDR3aa: CSAVGGINYGYTF

j_gene: TRBJ2-1
abundance: NA
d_gene: TRBD1
v_gene: TRBV28
CDR3nt: TGTGCCAGCAGCACTACCGGGACAGGACACTACAATGAGCAGTTCTTC
CDR3aa: CASSTTGTGHYNEQFF

j_gene: TRBJ2-5
abundance: NA
d_gene: TRBD2
v_gene: TRBV19
CDR3nt: TGTGCCAGTAATTCCCCGGGGACTAGCGGGAGGGCCGGGACCCAGTACTTC
CDR3aa: CASNSPGTSGRAGTQYF

j_gene: TRBJ1-4
abundance: NA
d_gene: NA
v_gene: TRBV10-3
CDR3nt: TGTGCCATCAGTGAGTCCCCCCTCGGCATGGTCCGCCTGATCGGGAATGAAAAACTGTTTTTT
CDR3aa: CAISESPLGMVRLIGNEKLFF

j_gene: TRBJ1-6
abundance: once
d_gene: NA
v_gene: TRBV30
CDR3nt: TGTGCCTGGACAACGGGGTCACCCCTCCACTTT
CDR3aa: CAWTTGSPLHF

j_gene: TRBJ2-3
abundance: NA
d_gene: TRBD2
v_gene: TRBV7-2
CDR3nt: TGTGCCAGCAGCCCCCGGGGACTAGCGGGTGAAAGCACAGATACGCAGTATTTT
CDR3aa: CASSPRGLAGESTDTQYF

j_gene: TRBJ1-4
abundance: NA
d_gene: NA
v_gene: TRBV11-3
CDR3nt: TGTGCCAGCAGCTCATATGGGGGAAACTCAAATGAAAAACTGTTTTTT
CDR3aa: CASSSYGGNSNEKLFF

j_gene: TRBJ1-3
abundance: once
d_gene: NA
v_gene: TRBV5-6
CDR3nt: TGTGCCAGCAGCTCTGGCTGGGGGGGCCCTGGAAACACCATATATTTT
CDR3aa: CASSSGWGGPGNTIYF

j_gene: TRBJ1-2
abundance: NA
d_gene: NA
v_gene: TRBV11-2
CDR3nt: TGTGCCAGCAGCCTTCAGGACCAACTCTATGGCTACACCTTC
CDR3aa: CASSLQDQLYGYTF

j_gene: TRBJ1-4
abundance: NA
d_gene: TRBD1
v_gene: TRBV7-9
CDR3nt: TGTGCCAGCAGCTTAGACGGGACAGGGATCGGTGAAAAACTGTTTTTT
CDR3aa: CASSLDGTGIGEKLFF

j_gene: TRBJ1-2
abundance: NA
d_gene: TRBD1
v_gene: TRBV28
CDR3nt: TGTGCCAGCAGTTACAGGGGCGGCTATGGCTACACCTTC
CDR3aa: CASSYRGGYGYTF

j_gene: TRBJ2-7
abundance: NA
d_gene: NA
v_gene: TRBV6-5
CDR3nt: TGTGCCAGCCTCCGGGACCCAGAGTACGAGCAGTACTTC
CDR3aa: CASLRDPEYEQYF

j_gene: TRBJ2-2
abundance: NA
d_gene: NA
v_gene: TRBV27
CDR3nt: TGTGCCAGCAAACCTCCCAGATCCGACACCGGGGAGCTGTTTTTT
CDR3aa: CASKPPRSDTGELFF

j_gene: TRBJ1-6
abundance: few
d_gene: NA
v_gene: TRBV6-5
CDR3nt: TGTGCCAGCATTTTTGGTGGCCTGGGGAATTCACCCCTCCACTTT
CDR3aa: CASIFGGLGNSPLHF

j_gene: TRBJ2-1
abundance: NA
d_gene: TRBD2
v_gene: TRBV13
CDR3nt: TGTGCCAGCAGCAAGGGACTAGCGGGCACCAACAATGAGCAGTTCTTC
CDR3aa: CASSKGLAGTNNEQFF

j_gene: TRBJ1-2
abundance: few
d_gene: NA
v_gene: TRBV6-2/TRBV6-3
CDR3nt: TGTGCCAGCAGCTGGACAGAAGTGGATGGCTACACCTTC
CDR3aa: CASSWTEVDGYTF

j_gene: TRBJ2-1
abundance: NA
d_gene: TRBD2
v_gene: TRBV6-4
CDR3nt: TGTGCCAGCAGTGCGTCTAGCGGAGACTACAATGAGCAGTTCTTC
CDR3aa: CASSASSGDYNEQFF

j_gene: TRBJ2-7
abundance: NA
d_gene: NA
v_gene: TRBV7-2
CDR3nt: TGTGCCAGCAGCTTCGACTTTTTAAATTACTACGAGCAGTACTTC
CDR3aa: CASSFDFLNYYEQYF

j_gene: TRBJ2-2
abundance: NA
d_gene: NA
v_gene: TRBV19
CDR3nt: TGTGCCAGTAGTCCATTTTGGGGGGCCGGGGAGCTGTTTTTT
CDR3aa: CASSPFWGAGELFF

j_gene: TRBJ2-1
abundance: NA
d_gene: NA
v_gene: TRBV5-6
CDR3nt: TGTGCCAGCAGCCGACTCGTCGATGAGCAGTTCTTC
CDR3aa: CASSRLVDEQFF

j_gene: TRBJ2-2
abundance: NA
d_gene: NA
v_gene: TRBV12-3/TRBV12-4
CDR3nt: TGTGCCTGGTGGAGTGGGGGAGCCAAGGGGCTGTTTTTT
CDR3aa: CAWWSGGAKGLFF

j_gene: TRBJ1-6
abundance: once
d_gene: TRBD1
v_gene: TRBV6-5
CDR3nt: TGTGCCAGCACGACAGGGACATATAATTCACCCCTCCACTTT
CDR3aa: CASTTGTYNSPLHF

j_gene: TRBJ1-1
abundance: once
d_gene: NA
v_gene: TRBV2
CDR3nt: TGTGCCAGCAGTGAAAGGATGAACACTGAAGCTTTCTTT
CDR3aa: CASSERMNTEAFF

j_gene: TRBJ2-3
abundance: NA
d_gene: NA
v_gene: TRBV3-1/TRBV3-2
CDR3nt: TGTGCCAGCAGCCAAACGCTGGATACGCAGTATTTT
CDR3aa: CASSQTLDTQYF

j_gene: TRBJ1-6
abundance: NA
d_gene: TRBD1
v_gene: TRBV7-8
CDR3nt: TGTGCCAGCAGCTTATATGGGACAGCTTCCAAATCACCCCTCCACTTT
CDR3aa: CASSLYGTASKSPLHF

j_gene: TRBJ1-1
abundance: NA
d_gene: NA
v_gene: TRBV28
CDR3nt: TGTGCCAGCAGTTTCTTCCTGCCGAACACTGAAGCTTTCTTT
CDR3aa: CASSFFLPNTEAFF

j_gene: TRBJ1-6
abundance: NA
d_gene: NA
v_gene: TRBV30
CDR3nt: TGTGCCTGGAGCCGGGACGGGATAAATTCACCCCTCCACTTT
CDR3aa: CAWSRDGINSPLHF

j_gene: TRBJ2-2
abundance: NA
d_gene: TRBD2
v_gene: TRBV24-1
CDR3nt: TGTGCCACCAGTGACCCGGGACTAGCATTCGGGGAGCTGTTTTTT
CDR3aa: CATSDPGLAFGELFF

j_gene: TRBJ2-7
abundance: once
d_gene: TRBD2
v_gene: TRBV6-5
CDR3nt: TGTGCCAGCAGCGTCCGGGGGGGCTACGAGCAGTACTTC
CDR3aa: CASSVRGGYEQYF

j_gene: TRBJ2-7
abundance: NA
d_gene: NA
v_gene: TRBV6-6
CDR3nt: TGTGCCAGCAGTCGACAGACAAACTACGAGCAGTACTTC
CDR3aa: CASSRQTNYEQYF

j_gene: TRBJ2-4
abundance: NA
d_gene: NA
v_gene: TRBV28
CDR3nt: TGTGCCAGCAGTTTACTAGTAGCCAAAAACATTCAGTACTTC
CDR3aa: CASSLLVAKNIQYF

j_gene: TRBJ2-1
abundance: NA
d_gene: NA
v_gene: TRBV2
CDR3nt: TGTGCCAGCAGTGACTCTGCCCAAACTAGTCATGAGCAGTTCTTC
CDR3aa: CASSDSAQTSHEQFF

j_gene: TRBJ2-6
abundance: NA
d_gene: NA
v_gene: TRBV28
CDR3nt: TGTGCCAGCAGTTTATGGCAAGGGAGTGGGGCCAACGTCCTGACTTTC
CDR3aa: CASSLWQGSGANVLTF

j_gene: TRBJ2-1
abundance: NA
d_gene: NA
v_gene: TRBV6-6
CDR3nt: TGTGCCAGCAGTGAACGGAATGAGCAGTTCTTC
CDR3aa: CASSERNEQFF

j_gene: TRBJ2-1
abundance: NA
d_gene: NA
v_gene: TRBV6-2/TRBV6-3
CDR3nt: TGTGCCAGCAGTTACGGAGGGACGGGGAAAAATGAGCAGTTCTTC
CDR3aa: CASSYGGTGKNEQFF

j_gene: TRBJ2-5
abundance: NA
d_gene: NA
v_gene: TRBV6-5
CDR3nt: TGTGCCAGCAGCCGTCGAAGGGGGGAGACCCAGTACTTC
CDR3aa: CASSRRRGETQYF

j_gene: TRBJ2-4
abundance: NA
d_gene: NA
v_gene: TRBV27
CDR3nt: TGTGCCAGCAGCCCGCGGGGCGGGACAGCCAAAAACATTCAGTACTTC
CDR3aa: CASSPRGGTAKNIQYF

j_gene: TRBJ2-3
abundance: NA
d_gene: NA
v_gene: TRBV3-1/TRBV3-2
CDR3nt: TGTGCCAGCAGCCAAGATCACGAGCGGTGGGGGTTTTTCGCAGATACGCAGTATTTT
CDR3aa: CASSQDHERWGFFADTQYF

j_gene: TRBJ1-1
abundance: NA
d_gene: NA
v_gene: TRBV6-6
CDR3nt: TGTGCCAGCAGCACCGGACAGACGATAGCTTTCTTT
CDR3aa: CASSTGQTIAFF

j_gene: TRBJ1-4
abundance: NA
d_gene: NA
v_gene: TRBV19
CDR3nt: TGTGCCAGTAGTAGAAGGGGTGGAACTGAAAAACTGTTTTTT
CDR3aa: CASSRRGGTEKLFF

j_gene: TRBJ1-3
abundance: NA
d_gene: NA
v_gene: TRBV15
CDR3nt: TGTGCCACCAGCAGAGTAGGGGAAGCTGGAAACACCATATATTTT
CDR3aa: CATSRVGEAGNTIYF

j_gene: TRBJ2-3
abundance: NA
d_gene: TRBD1
v_gene: TRBV6-5
CDR3nt: TGTGCCAGCACCGGGACAGGGGTGACAGATACGCAGTATTTT
CDR3aa: CASTGTGVTDTQYF

j_gene: TRBJ1-2
abundance: NA
d_gene: NA
v_gene: TRBV6-1
CDR3nt: TGTGCCAGCAGTGAAATTGAGACGGGAACTTATGGCTACACCTTC
CDR3aa: CASSEIETGTYGYTF

j_gene: TRBJ1-4
abundance: NA
d_gene: NA
v_gene: TRBV6-5
CDR3nt: TGTGCCAGCAGTTACTCGCCGGACAGAAGCGAAAAACTGTTTTTT
CDR3aa: CASSYSPDRSEKLFF

j_gene: TRBJ1-2
abundance: NA
d_gene: TRBD1
v_gene: TRBV30
CDR3nt: TGTGCCTGGACGCGACAGGGGGTTGAGGATGGCTACACCTTC
CDR3aa: CAWTRQGVEDGYTF

j_gene: TRBJ2-2
abundance: NA
d_gene: NA
v_gene: TRBV6-6
CDR3nt: TGTGCCAGCAGTCGACAGTGGAACACCGGGGAGCTGTTTTTT
CDR3aa: CASSRQWNTGELFF

j_gene: TRBJ2-7
abundance: NA
d_gene: NA
v_gene: TRBV6-1
CDR3nt: TGTGCCAGCAGTGAATTTGCGGACTACGAGCAGTACTTC
CDR3aa: CASSEFADYEQYF

j_gene: TRBJ2-5
abundance: NA
d_gene: TRBD2
v_gene: TRBV11-3
CDR3nt: TGTGCCAGCAGCCCCTACGGGGGGACGGCGCGGGAGACCCAGTACTTC
CDR3aa: CASSPYGGTARETQYF

j_gene: TRBJ1-2
abundance: NA
d_gene: TRBD1
v_gene: TRBV5-8
CDR3nt: TGTGCCAGCAGCTTCGACAGGGTCAGGGCCCTTAACTATGGCTACACCTTC
CDR3aa: CASSFDRVRALNYGYTF